The entry below describes one T cell receptor beta chain. The data were taken from a study of blood T cell repertoires in COVID-19. Overall study context: Whether acute or convalescent, the COVID-19 samples came from the United States, Italy and Spain. PBMCs, B-cell-depleted T cells, or T cells provided the cDNA or gDNA that made up the material.

Per the study methods: Scientists estimated how many nucleated cells there were by amplifying reference gene primers. Data came from immunoSEQ multiplex PCR; TCRdb stores just in-frame clones and leaves some out. From that table come the V and J calls and clone size; the DNA was used to work out D and trimming. The data contain about 300,000 clones, roughly 89% of them seen just once; the ten biggest clones take up around 1.9%. One Seattle source followed patients from active infection through their disease course. Looked up from germline, CDR1 is SGHVS and CDR2 is FQNEAQ. V was pared by 5 bases and J by 7 bases, with 4 bases of the junction left unmatched. The CDR3 length is 14 residues.

The sequence came from a woman in her 30s with COVID-19, enrolled during active disease. The sequenced sample was peripheral blood. The rearrangement links TRBV7-8 to TRBJ1-6; 8 nucleotides align to TRBD1. This CDR3 reads CASSRGQGNSPLHF. The CDR3 DNA sequence: TGTGCCAGCAGCCGAGGACAGGGAAATTCACCCCTCCACTTT. Full variable domain (rest looked up from reference TRBV7-8 and TRBJ1-6): GAGVSQSPRYKVAKRGQDVALRCDPISGHVSLFWYQQALGQGPEFLTYFQNEAQLDKSGLPSDRFFAERPEGSVSTLKIQRTQQEDSAVYLCASSRGQGNSPLHFGNGTRLTVT.